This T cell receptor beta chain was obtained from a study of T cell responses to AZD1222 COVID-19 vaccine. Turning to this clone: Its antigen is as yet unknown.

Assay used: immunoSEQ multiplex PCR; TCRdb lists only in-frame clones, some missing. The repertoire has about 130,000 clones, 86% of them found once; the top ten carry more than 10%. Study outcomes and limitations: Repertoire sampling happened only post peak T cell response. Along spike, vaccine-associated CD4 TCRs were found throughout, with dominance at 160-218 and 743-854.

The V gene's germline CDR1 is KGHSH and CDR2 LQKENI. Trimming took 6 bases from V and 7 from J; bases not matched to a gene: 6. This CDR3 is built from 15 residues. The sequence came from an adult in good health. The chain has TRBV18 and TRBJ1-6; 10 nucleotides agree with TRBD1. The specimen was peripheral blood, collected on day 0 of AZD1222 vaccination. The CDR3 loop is CASSRGQGENSPLHF. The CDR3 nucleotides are TGTGCCAGCTCGCGAGGACAGGGGGAGAATTCACCCCTCCACTTT.